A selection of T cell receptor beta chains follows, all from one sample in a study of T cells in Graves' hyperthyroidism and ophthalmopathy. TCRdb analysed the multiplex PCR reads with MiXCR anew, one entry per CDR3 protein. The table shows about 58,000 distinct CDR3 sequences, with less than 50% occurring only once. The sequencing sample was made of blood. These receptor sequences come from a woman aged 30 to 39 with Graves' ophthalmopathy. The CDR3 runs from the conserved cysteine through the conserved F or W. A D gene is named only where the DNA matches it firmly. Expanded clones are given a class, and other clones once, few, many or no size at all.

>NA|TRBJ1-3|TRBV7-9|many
TGTGCCAGCAGCTTAGTCCGGCGGGAAGACGCCATATATTTT
CASSLVRREDAIYF
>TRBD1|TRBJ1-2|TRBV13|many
TGTGCCAGCAGCTTAGGTTGGACAGGGGGGCGGGGCTACACCTTC
CASSLGWTGGRGYTF
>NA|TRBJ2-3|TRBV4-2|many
TGTGCCAGCTCGGAATTCTCTGGCACAGATACGCAGTATTTT
CASSEFSGTDTQYF
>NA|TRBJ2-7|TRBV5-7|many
TGTGCCAGCAATAAAGAGGGTTTAACCTCCTACGAGCAGTACTTC
CASNKEGLTSYEQYF
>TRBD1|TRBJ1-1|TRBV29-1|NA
TGCAGCGTGGGACAGGGGAACACTGAAGCTTTCTTT
CSVGQGNTEAFF
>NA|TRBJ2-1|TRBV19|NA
TGCGCCAGCAGCCGAGATGCGCGGGTGCAGTTCTTC
CASSRDARVQFF
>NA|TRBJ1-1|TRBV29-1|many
TGCAGCGGAATGCAGGCCATGAACACTGAAGCTTTCTTT
CSGMQAMNTEAFF
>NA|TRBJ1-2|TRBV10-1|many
TGCGCCAGCAGTGAAGAGGGGGGATATGGCTACACCTTC
CASSEEGGYGYTF
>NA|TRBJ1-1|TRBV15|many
TGTGCCACCAGCAGAAAGATCCAGGAGAACACTGAAGCTTTCTTT
CATSRKIQENTEAFF
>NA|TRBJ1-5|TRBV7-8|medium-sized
TGTGCCAGCAGCTTAGAAGAGGGTATGCCCCAGCATTTT
CASSLEEGMPQHF
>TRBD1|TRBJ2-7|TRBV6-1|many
TGTGCCAGCAGTAAGGACAGGGGCTACGAGCAGTACTTC
CASSKDRGYEQYF
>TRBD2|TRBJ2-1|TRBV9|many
TGTGCCAGCAGCGGAACCGGGACTAGCGCCGTAAATGAGCAGTTCTTC
CASSGTGTSAVNEQFF
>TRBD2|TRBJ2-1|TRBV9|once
TGTGCCAGCAGCAGAACTAGCGGGAAGCAGTTCTTC
CASSRTSGKQFF
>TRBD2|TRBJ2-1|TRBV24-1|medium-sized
TGTGCCACCAGTGAACAGCGGGGACGCGAGCAGTTCTTC
CATSEQRGREQFF
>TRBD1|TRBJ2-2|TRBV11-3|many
TGTGCCAGCAGCCTAGGACAGGGCGCCGGGGAGCTGTTTTTT
CASSLGQGAGELFF
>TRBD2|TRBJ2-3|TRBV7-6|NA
TGTGCCAGCAGCTTAAGTCGGGAGGGCGGGGGGTTCAATGAGCAGTATTTT
CASSLSREGGGFNEQYF